This record looks at one T cell receptor beta chain sequence and its context. The data belong to a study of blood T cell repertoires in COVID-19. For the study at large: Specimens from acute and convalescent COVID-19 originated in the United States, Italy and Spain. PBMCs, B-cell-depleted T cells, or T cells provided the cDNA or gDNA that made up the material.

Original processing notes: Amplifying reference gene primers gave estimates of nucleated cell counts. Data came from immunoSEQ multiplex PCR; TCRdb stores just in-frame clones and leaves some out. V and J calls and clone size come straight from that table; D and trimming were deduced from the DNA. Among 95,000 to 100,000 clones listed, approximately 91% were seen once. The CDR3 spans 12 residues. V lost 6 bases and J lost 4, with 9 bases in between. Germline V lookup: CDR1 MNHNS, CDR2 SASEGT. The TCR comes from a man aged 50 or older with acute or convalescent COVID-19. The sequenced material came from peripheral blood. This rearrangement joins TRBV6-1 to TRBJ1-2; D gene ambiguous. CDR3 coding DNA: TGTGCCAGCAGGTACGACACCTATGGCTACACCTTC. Protein product: CASRYDTYGYTF.